This is a list of T cell receptor beta chains from one sample in a study of monozygotic twins with inflammatory bowel disease. TCRdb reprocessed the 5' RACE reads, keeping one entry per CDR3 protein, no DNA. This sample lists over 130,000 distinct CDR3 sequences; its ten largest clones have around 2.5%. Source material: blood. Receptors originate from a human donor with ulcerative colitis or Crohn's disease, or a healthy co-twin of an affected twin (not recorded which). CDR3s include the opening cysteine and the closing phenylalanine or tryptophan.

j_call | v_call | cdr3_aa
TRBJ2-2 | TRBV20-1 | CSARGNTGELFF
TRBJ2-5 | TRBV29-1 | CSVEDLGGERGETQYF
TRBJ2-7 | TRBV4-1 | CASSQERLNPYEQYF
TRBJ1-5 | TRBV20-1 | CSARALDRGLGPQHF
TRBJ2-5 | TRBV4-3 | CASSQDPTDRGGVTQYF
TRBJ2-5 | TRBV7-9 | CASSTQGIRETQYF
TRBJ1-2 | TRBV20-1 | CSARPPPSGAGHGYTF
TRBJ1-2 | TRBV4-3 | CASSEGTRAGGYTF
TRBJ2-3 | TRBV7-3 | CASSPRPGGLDTQYF
TRBJ1-6 | TRBV4-2 | CASSQEGPGGNSPLHF
TRBJ2-2 | TRBV12-3/TRBV12-4 | CASRTGTGNTGELFF
TRBJ2-5 | TRBV9 | CASSTRGDQGTQYF
TRBJ2-3 | TRBV7-2 | CASSTGRGITDTQYF
TRBJ1-5 | TRBV12-3/TRBV12-4 | CASSPDRGLQPQHF
TRBJ2-4 | TRBV28 | CASSFFIAENIQYF
TRBJ2-7 | TRBV18 | CASSPGTGAPYEQYF
TRBJ1-5 | TRBV10-3 | CAISESFRTGGGQPQHF
TRBJ1-3 | TRBV7-2 | CASSLKGSNKQGTIYF
TRBJ1-1 | TRBV7-3 | CASSSRGGRSTEAFF